This is a list of T cell receptor beta chains from one sample in a study of blood T cell repertoires in COVID-19. TCRdb keeps only in-frame clones here, not all; method: immunoSEQ multiplex PCR. The sample records around 220,000 clones, 70% to 85% being singletons. The sequenced material came from peripheral blood. The source of these receptors is a woman aged 80 or over with active or convalescent COVID-19. Each CDR3 is given with its conserved first and last residue. Each record gives: D gene, clone size, V gene, J gene, CDR3 DNA, CDR3 protein. The D gene is left open where the match is weak. Clone size is stated in some rows and not others, as once, few, many or a class when expanded.

-	-	TRBV19	TRBJ2-3	TGTGCCAGTAGTGTGGGTGGTAGCGGCAGGGCAGATACGCAGTATTTT	CASSVGGSGRADTQYF
-	-	TRBV7-9	TRBJ1-4	TGTGCCAGCCTGAGTCTAGCCACTAATGAAAAACTGTTTTTT	CASLSLATNEKLFF
TRBD1	-	TRBV5-1	TRBJ2-4	TGCGCCAGCAGCGTGAAACCGGGACAGGGGAAAAACATTCAGTACTTC	CASSVKPGQGKNIQYF
-	once	TRBV7-2	TRBJ2-7	TGTGCCAGCAGCTTAGGGGCACCACCCTCCTACGAGCAGTACTTC	CASSLGAPPSYEQYF
TRBD1	-	TRBV5-6	TRBJ2-3	TGTGCCAGCAGATTCGGACAGGGCCGTAGTACCCAGTATTTT	CASRFGQGRSTQYF
TRBD1	-	TRBV5-1	TRBJ1-2	TGCGCCAGCAGCTTGGGCCCCGGGACAGGGCCTAACTATGGCTACACCTTC	CASSLGPGTGPNYGYTF
-	few	TRBV3-1/TRBV3-2	TRBJ2-7	TGTGCCAGCAGCGATGCCCCGGGGGACTCCTACGAGCAGTACTTC	CASSDAPGDSYEQYF
TRBD2	-	TRBV6-6	TRBJ2-7	TGTGCCAGCAGCTCCAGGTGGGGGGTACTAGCGGTAAGCTCCTACGAGCAGTACTTC	CASSSRWGVLAVSSYEQYF
TRBD1	many	TRBV7-8	TRBJ2-7	TGTGCCAGCAGCACACATACAGGGGCAATAAGCGAGCAGTACTTC	CASSTHTGAISEQYF
-	-	TRBV18	TRBJ1-2	TGTACCAGCTCACCAGGACAGCCCTCTAACTATGGCTACACCTTC	CTSSPGQPSNYGYTF
-	-	TRBV3-1/TRBV3-2	TRBJ1-1	TGTGCCAGCAGCCGTCGACAGAACACTGAAGCTTTCTTT	CASSRRQNTEAFF
-	few	TRBV19	TRBJ1-1	TGTGCCAGTAGTATCGGCAGGGTCACTGAAGCTTTCTTT	CASSIGRVTEAFF
-	-	TRBV19	TRBJ1-1	TGTGCCAGTAGTATAGGTAACGCCAACCCGAGCCCTGAAGCTTTCTTT	CASSIGNANPSPEAFF